This TCR beta chain was obtained from a study of T cells in Graves' hyperthyroidism and ophthalmopathy. On the study more broadly: Sampling of peripheral blood happened at initial diagnosis, prior to any treatment.

The source material, RNA transcripts, was used to amplify TCR beta CDR3 regions. The primer set for the first-round RT-PCR of the TCR CDR3 was HTBI. Via MiXCR, TCRdb re-called the multiplex PCR reads, giving one row per CDR3 protein. There are under 400,000 distinct CDR3 sequences in the sample; less than 20% occur only once, and about a quarter lies in the top ten. Patients aged 18 to 65 with hyperthyroidism were newly diagnosed, with duration under 2 months. The authors obtained PBMCs from about 9.5 ml of fresh peripheral blood. CDR1 MNHEY and CDR2 SVGEGT come from the germline V gene. Trimming stripped 7 bases from V and 0 bases from J, with 10 bases between. This CDR3 has 13 amino acids. This clonotype was seen a few times.

The TCR sequence derives from a woman in her late teens or twenties with Graves' hyperthyroidism that later progressed to Graves' ophthalmopathy. V and J are TRBV6-2 or TRBV6-3 and TRBJ2-7; D gene unclear. Source material: blood. The CDR3 is CASTPFISYEQYF. CDR3 in DNA: TGTGCCAGCACCCCGTTTATCTCCTACGAGCAGTACTTC.